This entry describes one TCR beta chain. This clone's antigen is unknown. No clone much larger than this one lies a single base away; base qualities are absent. Its CDR3 holds 18 amino acids, cysteine through phenylalanine. Solely the CDR3 DNA is kept, with 54 bases framed from the first base. From a lookup of the germline V gene, CDR1 and CDR2 are KGHSH and LQKENI. The V end loses 3 bases and the J end loses 2 bases, and a stretch of 20 bases separates them. Using the deep immunoSEQ assay, TCR CDR3 regions were amplified from genomic DNA by multiplex PCR. Extracted genomic DNA from each cell subset was distributed evenly across all wells of several immunoSEQ 96-well plates, and each plate was treated as a replicate. For sorted subsets, about 210 ng of genomic DNA, equivalent to 25,000 to 35,000 T cell genomes, went into each replicate PCR. Purified libraries were measured with a Qubit 3.0 fluorometer, size-checked on a Bioanalyzer 2100, and measured again with the KAPA Library Quantification kit. A separate single-read 150-cycle Illumina NextSeq 550 flow cell was used to sequence each immunoSEQ 96-well plate. Per the source publication's procedure: Because the immunoSEQ output included only junctional sequences and no quality scores, the filtering could not be the same as the filtering used for full-length reads. Sequences were annotated with PyIR, a Python wrapper for IgBLAST v1.9, and V/J genes and CDR3 were assigned using IMGT germline references. Reads were filtered out if the reads had weak V/J assignments (E-value above 1e-6), no CDR3, stop codons, out-of-frame junctions, or ambiguous translated residues. V3J clonotypes were defined as sequences sharing the same inferred V gene, J gene, and CDR3 amino acid sequence. Percentage overlap between repertoires was calculated by dividing the number of shared unique clonotypes by the size of the smaller repertoire. Three approaches were used to assess repertoire richness: RTK rarefaction, the Chao1 estimator, and Recon v2.1 estimates of unobserved clonotypes. For all TCRbeta clonotypes obtained by the gDNA method from four donors, generation probabilities were computed with OLGA. TCRdb carries this immuneACCESS record with in-frame sequences only. Its versions omit some clonotypes, under half of them owing to an unresolved V gene in the studies checked, with the rest unexplained. Clone size and the V and J calls come from that table; the DNA yielded D and trimming. Present in this sample are more than 2,000,000 clones, approximately 94% of which were seen just once. Over 0.12% of the sample belongs to the ten largest clones.

Donors were healthy HIV-negative adults with no recently reported acute infections or vaccinations. Only Caucasian adults living in Nashville, Tennessee, USA were represented among the donors. CD4+ T cells were enriched through magnetic negative selection, after which naive cells were positively selected on CD45RA and the remaining negative fraction served as the memory subset. Blood was obtained by leukapheresis, after which PBMCs were separated by Ficoll-Histopaque density gradient centrifugation and cryopreserved in liquid nitrogen vapor phase. Analytical flow cytometry was used to check the purity and quantity of every magnetically sorted T cell population. Each sorted fraction had its genomic DNA isolated and then quantified by UV absorbance on a Nanodrop 2000c. The sample originates from a study of shared clonotypes between healthy human individuals (TCRdb year 2020). Regarding the research as a whole: The cohort comprised two women and a few men aged 18 to 49 years. For each donor, three plates each were used for CD4 naive and CD4 memory, two plates were used for CD8 naive, and one plate was used for CD8 memory. Blood TCR repertoires of five healthy adults were deeply sequenced to estimate repertoire size and the extent of clonotype sharing between individuals. To increase sequencing depth and limit assay-specific biases, TCR repertoire library preparation and sequencing were carried out by different laboratories using diverse techniques. Between about 0.8 and 9 billion PBMCs per donor were obtained by leukapheresis.

What the study reported, not specific to this receptor: Naive subsets generally had larger estimated clonotype richness than memory subsets. Pairwise subsampling led to the expectation that sequencing depth would affect the degree of clonotype sharing among donors. Even with the large sequencing depth, rarefaction of the sorted-subset datasets indicated that sequencing was incomplete. Compared with non-shared clonotypes, clonotypes shared by all four sorted-subset donors had higher generation probabilities. Sharing across a few donors was observed for approximately 5% of naive CD4, 3% to 3.5% of naive CD8, roughly 2.4% of memory CD4, and about 0.38% of memory CD8 clonotypes. Sampling was limited to blood, and TCR repertoires in tissue likely differ from TCR repertoires in blood. Because the study included only a small number of donors, the genetic and exposure-history diversity represented was limited.

The chain is made from TRBV18 and TRBJ2-1, with no reliable assignment of the D segment. This receptor was obtained from a man aged 18 to 30 in good health. The sequenced sample consisted of naive CD4+ T cells sorted from blood. Sample cell subset or site, as interpreted from the label and publication: CD45RA+ positively selected. The CDR3 region has the sequence CASSPPGRFVNTYNEQFF. The nucleotide sequence reads TGTGCCAGCTCACCCCCGGGTCGATTTGTGAATACCTACAATGAGCAGTTCTTC.